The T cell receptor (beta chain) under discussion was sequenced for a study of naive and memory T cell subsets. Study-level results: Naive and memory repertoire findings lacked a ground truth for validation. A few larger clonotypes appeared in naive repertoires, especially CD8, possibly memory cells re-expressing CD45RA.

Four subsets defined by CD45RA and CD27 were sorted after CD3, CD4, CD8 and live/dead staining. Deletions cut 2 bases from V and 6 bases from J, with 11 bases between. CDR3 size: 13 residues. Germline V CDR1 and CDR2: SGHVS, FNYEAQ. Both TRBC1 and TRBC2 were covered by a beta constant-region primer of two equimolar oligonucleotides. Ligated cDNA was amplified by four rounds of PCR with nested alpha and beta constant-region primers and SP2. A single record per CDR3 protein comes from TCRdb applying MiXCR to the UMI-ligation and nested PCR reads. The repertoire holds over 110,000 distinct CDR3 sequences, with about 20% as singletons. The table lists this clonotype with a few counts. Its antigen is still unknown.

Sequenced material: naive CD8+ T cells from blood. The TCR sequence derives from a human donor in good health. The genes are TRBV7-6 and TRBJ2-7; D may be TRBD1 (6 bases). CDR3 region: CASSLITGREQYF. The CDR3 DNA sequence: TGTGCCAGCAGCTTAATTACAGGGCGCGAGCAGTACTTC.